This entry lists 3 T cell receptor beta chains sequenced from one sample in a study of cytomegalovirus exposure and HLA in healthy donors. Amplification used 60 Vbeta primers and 13 Jbeta primers. Generated by immunoSEQ multiplex PCR, the TCRdb table keeps only in-frame clones and is missing some. This table has roughly 180,000 clones, about 79% appearing once. Material: PBMCs. The receptors originated from a girl aged 2-9 years in good health and CMV-seropositive.

V and J are TRBV5-4 and TRBJ1-4, with D unresolved. The CDR3 extends over 15 amino acids. Germline V gene data show CDR1 as SGHNT and CDR2 as YYREEE (reference sequence). Trimming removed 1 base from V and 0 bases from J, with 7 bases in between. CDR3 sequence: CASSLSAATNEKLFF. CDR3 nucleotide sequence: TGTGCCAGCAGCTTGAGTGCAGCAACTAATGAAAAACTGTTTTTT.

This clone was found once. The genes are TRBV12-5 and TRBJ2-3; weak D call: TRBD2 (5 bases). The CDR3 length is 15 residues. Trimming pared 6 bases from V and 3 bases from J, leaving 16 bases between. Germline V lookup: CDR1 LGHNT, CDR2 FRNRAP. The CDR3 DNA reads TGTGCTAGTGGCGACTTGGCGGGCGCGACAGATACGCAGTATTTT. This sequence encodes CASGDLAGATDTQYF.

A remark on this clone: The junction differs from germline at one of its ends, possibly a read error. The chain couples TRBV25-1 to TRBJ1-4; 9 bases map to TRBD1. Germline loops: CDR1 MGHDK, CDR2 SYGVNS. This CDR3 has 15 residues. The CDR3 protein is CAGSEAGTGYEKLFF. DNA for the CDR3: TGTGCCGGCAGTGAGGCCGGGACAGGGTATGAAAAACTGTTTTTT.